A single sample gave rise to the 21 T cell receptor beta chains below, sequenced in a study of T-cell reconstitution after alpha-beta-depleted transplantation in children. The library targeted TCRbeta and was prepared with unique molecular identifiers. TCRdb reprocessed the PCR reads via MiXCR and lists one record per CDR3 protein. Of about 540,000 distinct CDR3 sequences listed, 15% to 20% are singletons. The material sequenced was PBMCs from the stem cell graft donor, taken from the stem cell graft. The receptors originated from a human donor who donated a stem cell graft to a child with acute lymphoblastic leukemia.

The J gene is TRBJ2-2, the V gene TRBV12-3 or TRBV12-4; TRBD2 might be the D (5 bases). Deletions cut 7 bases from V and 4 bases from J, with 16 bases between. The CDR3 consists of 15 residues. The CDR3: CASIGDQAGTGELFF. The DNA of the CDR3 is TGTGCCAGCATCGGAGACCAGGCGGGCACCGGGGAGCTGTTTTTT.

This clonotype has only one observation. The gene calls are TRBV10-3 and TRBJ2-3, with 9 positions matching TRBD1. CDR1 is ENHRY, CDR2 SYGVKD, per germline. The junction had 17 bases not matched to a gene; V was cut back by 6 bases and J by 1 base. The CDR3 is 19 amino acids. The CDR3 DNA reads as TGTGCCATCAGCGCGTCCGGGACAGGGCACAAGAACCGCACAGATACGCAGTATTTT. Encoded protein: CAISASGTGHKNRTDTQYF.

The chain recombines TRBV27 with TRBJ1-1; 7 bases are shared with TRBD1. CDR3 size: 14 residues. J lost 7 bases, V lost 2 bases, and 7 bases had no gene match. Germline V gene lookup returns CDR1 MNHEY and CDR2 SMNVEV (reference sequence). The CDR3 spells CASSLVPGQVEAFF. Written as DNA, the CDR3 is TGTGCCAGCAGTTTAGTCCCAGGACAGGTTGAAGCTTTCTTT.

The CDR3 DNA is TGTGCCAGGTCCTCAAAGGGGGATACAGATACGCAGTATTTT. This sequence encodes CARSSKGDTDTQYF. This chain joins TRBV2 and TRBJ2-3; tentatively, D is TRBD1 (6 bases). The V end lost 9 bases, the J end lost 3 bases, and 16 bases lay between the germline ends. Per germline, CDR1 SNHLY and CDR2 FYNNEI. The CDR3 extends over 14 amino acids.

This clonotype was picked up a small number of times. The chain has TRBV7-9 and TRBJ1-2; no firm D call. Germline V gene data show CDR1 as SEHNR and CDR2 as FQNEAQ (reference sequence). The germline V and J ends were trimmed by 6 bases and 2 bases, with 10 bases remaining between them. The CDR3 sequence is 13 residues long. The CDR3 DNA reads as TGTGCCAGCAGAACCGGGCTGAACTATGGCTACACCTTC. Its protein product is CASRTGLNYGYTF.

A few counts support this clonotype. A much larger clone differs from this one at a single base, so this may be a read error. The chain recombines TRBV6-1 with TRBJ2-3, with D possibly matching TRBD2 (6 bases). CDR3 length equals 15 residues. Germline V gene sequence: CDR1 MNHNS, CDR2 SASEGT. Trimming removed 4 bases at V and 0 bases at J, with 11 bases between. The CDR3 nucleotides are TGTGCCAGCAGTGGGACTATCGGGAGCACAGATACGCAGTATTTT. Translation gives CASSGTIGSTDTQYF.

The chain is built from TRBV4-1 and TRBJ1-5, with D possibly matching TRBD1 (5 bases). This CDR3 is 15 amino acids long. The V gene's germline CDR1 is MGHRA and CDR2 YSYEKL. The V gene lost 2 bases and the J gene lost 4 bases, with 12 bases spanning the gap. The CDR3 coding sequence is TGCGCCAGCAGCCAACCTACCTCAGGGAATCAGCCCCAGCATTTT. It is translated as CASSQPTSGNQPQHF.

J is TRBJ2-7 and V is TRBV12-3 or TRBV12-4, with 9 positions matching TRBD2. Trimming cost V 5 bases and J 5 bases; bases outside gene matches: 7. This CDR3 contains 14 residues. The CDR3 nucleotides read TGTGCCAGCAGTACATTAGCGGGAGAAGACGAGCAGTACTTC. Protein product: CASSTLAGEDEQYF.

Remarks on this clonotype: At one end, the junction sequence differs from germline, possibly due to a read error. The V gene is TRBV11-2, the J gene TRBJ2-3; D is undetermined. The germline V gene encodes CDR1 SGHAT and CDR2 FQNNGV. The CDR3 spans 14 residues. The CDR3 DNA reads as TGTGCCAGCGGCTTAATCGAAAGCACAGATACGCAGTATTTT. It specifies CASGLIESTDTQYF.

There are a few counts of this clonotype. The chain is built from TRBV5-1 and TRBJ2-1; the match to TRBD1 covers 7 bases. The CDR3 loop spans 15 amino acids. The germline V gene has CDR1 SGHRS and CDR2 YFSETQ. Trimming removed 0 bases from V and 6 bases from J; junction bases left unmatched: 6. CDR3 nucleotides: TGCGCCAGCAGCTTGGGGGGACAGCTCTTCAATGAGCAGTTCTTC. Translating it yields CASSLGGQLFNEQFF.

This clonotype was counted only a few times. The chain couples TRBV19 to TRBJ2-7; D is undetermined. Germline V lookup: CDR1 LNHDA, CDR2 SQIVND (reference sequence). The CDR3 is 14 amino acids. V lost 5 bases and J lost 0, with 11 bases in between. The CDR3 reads CASSPRWSSYEQYF. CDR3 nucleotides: TGTGCCAGTAGTCCGCGGTGGAGCTCCTACGAGCAGTACTTC.

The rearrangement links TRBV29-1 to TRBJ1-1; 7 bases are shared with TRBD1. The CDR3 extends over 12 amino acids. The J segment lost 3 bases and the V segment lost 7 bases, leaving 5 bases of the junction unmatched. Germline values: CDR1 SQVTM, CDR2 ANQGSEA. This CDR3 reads CSAKDRHTEAFF. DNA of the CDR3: TGCAGCGCCAAGGACAGGCACACTGAAGCTTTCTTT. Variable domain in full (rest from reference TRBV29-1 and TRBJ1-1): SAVISQKPSRDICQRGTSLTIQCQVDSQVTMMFWYRQQPGQSLTLIATANQGSEATYESGFVIDKFPISRPNLTFSTLTVSNMSPEDSSIYLCSAKDRHTEAFFGQGTRLTVV.

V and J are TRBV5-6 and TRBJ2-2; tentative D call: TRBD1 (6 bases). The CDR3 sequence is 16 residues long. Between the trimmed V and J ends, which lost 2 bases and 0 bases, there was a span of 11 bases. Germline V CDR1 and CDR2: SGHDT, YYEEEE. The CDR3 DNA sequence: TGTGCCAGCAGCTTTGTTGGGACACCGAACACCGGGGAGCTGTTTTTT. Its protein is CASSFVGTPNTGELFF.

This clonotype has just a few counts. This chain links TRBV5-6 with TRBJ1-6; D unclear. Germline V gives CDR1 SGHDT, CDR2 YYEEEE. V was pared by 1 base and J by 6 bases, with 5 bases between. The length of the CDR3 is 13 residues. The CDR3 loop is CASSLTANSPLHF. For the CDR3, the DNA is TGTGCCAGCAGCTTGACTGCTAATTCACCCCTCCACTTT.

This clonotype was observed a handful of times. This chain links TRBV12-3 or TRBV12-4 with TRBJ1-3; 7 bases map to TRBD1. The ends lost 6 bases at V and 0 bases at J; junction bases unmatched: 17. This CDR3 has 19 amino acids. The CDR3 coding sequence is TGTGCCAGCAGGAGGGGACAGCCTCTCCTCTCTCTCTCTGGAAACACCATATATTTT. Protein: CASRRGQPLLSLSGNTIYF.

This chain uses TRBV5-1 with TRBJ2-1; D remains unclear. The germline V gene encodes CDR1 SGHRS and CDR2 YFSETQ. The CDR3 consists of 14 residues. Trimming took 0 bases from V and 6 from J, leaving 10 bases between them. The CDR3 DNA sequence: TGCGCCAGCAGCTTGGAGCTCAAGCTCAATGAGCAGTTCTTC. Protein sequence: CASSLELKLNEQFF.

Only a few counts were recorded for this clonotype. CDR3 loop: CATSREGGSSTDTQYF. The CDR3 nucleotides are TGTGCCACCAGCAGAGAAGGCGGGTCTAGCACAGATACGCAGTATTTT. This chain links TRBV15 with TRBJ2-3; D might be TRBD2 (5 bases). The V gene lost 0 bases and the J gene lost 0 bases, with 10 bases spanning the gap. The CDR3 runs 16 residues. In germline, CDR1 is LNHNV, CDR2 YYDKDF (reference sequence).

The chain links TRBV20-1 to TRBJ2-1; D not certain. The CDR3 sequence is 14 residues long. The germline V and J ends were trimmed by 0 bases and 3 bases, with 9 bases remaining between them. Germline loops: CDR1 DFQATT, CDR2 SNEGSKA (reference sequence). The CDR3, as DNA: TGCAGTGCTAGAGATCGCCTCCTCTACAATGAGCAGTTCTTC. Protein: CSARDRLLYNEQFF.

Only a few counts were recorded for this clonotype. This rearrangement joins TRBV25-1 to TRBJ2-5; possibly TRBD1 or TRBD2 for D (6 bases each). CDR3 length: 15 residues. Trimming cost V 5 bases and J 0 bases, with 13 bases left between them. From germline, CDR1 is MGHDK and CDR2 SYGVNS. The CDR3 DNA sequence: TGTGCCAGCAGTAAGACTAGGGGGTACCAAGAGACCCAGTACTTC. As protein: CASSKTRGYQETQYF.

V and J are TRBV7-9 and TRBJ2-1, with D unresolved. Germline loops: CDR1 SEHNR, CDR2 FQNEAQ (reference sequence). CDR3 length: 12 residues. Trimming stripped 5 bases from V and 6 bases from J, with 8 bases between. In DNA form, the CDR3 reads TGTGCCAGCAGCCCATGGCCCAATGAGCAGTTCTTC. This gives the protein CASSPWPNEQFF.

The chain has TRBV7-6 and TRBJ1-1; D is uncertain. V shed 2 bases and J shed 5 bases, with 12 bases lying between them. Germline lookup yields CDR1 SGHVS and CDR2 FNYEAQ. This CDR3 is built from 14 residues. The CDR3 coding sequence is TGTGCCAGCAGCTTACCGGGTATGCGGACTGAAGCTTTCTTT. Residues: CASSLPGMRTEAFF.